These T cell receptor beta chains were read from a single sample in a study of cytomegalovirus exposure and HLA in healthy donors. Sequenced by immunoSEQ multiplex PCR; TCRdb stores in-frame clones only, minus some. In the table there are 200,000 to 250,000 clones, approximately 80% of which are singletons. The sequenced material came from PBMCs. The receptors stem from a woman in her twenties or thirties in good health and CMV-seropositive. The CDR3 runs from the conserved cysteine through the conserved F or W. The D gene is left open where the match is weak. Only some rows state a clone size, as once, few, many or a class for expanded clones.

TRBJ2-7 | TRBV5-1 | NA | TRBD2 | TGCGCCAGCAGCTTTAATATAGCGGGGCCCGATAGGGAGCAGTACTTC | CASSFNIAGPDREQYF
TRBJ1-5 | TRBV7-8 | NA | NA | TGTGCCAGCAGCTTGGAGGTCTTTGAATCGCCCCAGCATTTT | CASSLEVFESPQHF
TRBJ1-5 | TRBV6-1 | NA | NA | TGTGCCACCGATCTACAGGGCTTGGGCAATCAGCCCCAGCATTTT | CATDLQGLGNQPQHF
TRBJ2-7 | TRBV6-5 | NA | NA | TGTGCCAGCAGTGAGATGGCACAGCCCTACGAGCAGTACTTC | CASSEMAQPYEQYF
TRBJ2-1 | TRBV27 | NA | TRBD2 | TGTGCCAGCAGTTTAGAGATAGCGGGAGGCTTCTACAATGAGCAGTTCTTC | CASSLEIAGGFYNEQFF
TRBJ2-5 | TRBV2 | NA | NA | TGTGCCAGCAGTGAGTTATCGACTAGGGTAGAGACCCAGTACTTC | CASSELSTRVETQYF
TRBJ1-2 | TRBV5-8 | NA | NA | TGTGCCAGCAGCTTAGGACAGCCCCAAGGGGGCTACACCTTC | CASSLGQPQGGYTF
TRBJ2-7 | TRBV5-1 | NA | NA | TGCGCCAGCAGCCCTAGTCAATGGTACTCCTACGAGCAGTACTTC | CASSPSQWYSYEQYF
TRBJ2-7 | TRBV28 | once | NA | TGTGCCAGCAGTCAAGGGGGATACTCCTACGAGCAGTACTTC | CASSQGGYSYEQYF
TRBJ2-3 | TRBV29-1 | NA | NA | TGCAGCGTTGAGAGGAGTACAGATACGCAGTATTTT | CSVERSTDTQYF
TRBJ2-1 | TRBV6-5 | NA | TRBD2 | TGTGCCAGCAGGGGAGCGGGAGTCCGCTACAATGAGCAGTTCTTC | CASRGAGVRYNEQFF
TRBJ1-4 | TRBV11-2 | NA | NA | TGTGCCAGCAGCTTTAACAGGAAAAAACTGTTTTTT | CASSFNRKKLFF
TRBJ1-5 | TRBV28 | once | NA | TGTGCCAGCAGTTGGGGACCTGAGGATCAGCCCCAGCATTTT | CASSWGPEDQPQHF
TRBJ2-1 | TRBV5-1 | NA | NA | TGCGCCAGCAGCTTGGTTGGTGAGAAATCCCACGATGAGCAGTTCTTC | CASSLVGEKSHDEQFF
TRBJ1-1 | TRBV19 | NA | NA | TGTGCCACCCAAACGGGTCACCTGACTTTCTTT | CATQTGHLTFF
TRBJ1-1 | TRBV10-3 | once | TRBD1 | TGTGCCATCAGTGAGTCTGGGACAGGGCCTGAAGCTTTCTTT | CAISESGTGPEAFF
TRBJ2-1 | TRBV27 | NA | NA | TGTGCCAGCAGTTTAACGGCGAACAATGAGCAGTTCTTC | CASSLTANNEQFF
TRBJ2-7 | TRBV4-1 | NA | NA | TGCGCCAGCAGCCAAGCTGATGCTCGGACACGAGACGAGCAGTACTTC | CASSQADARTRDEQYF
TRBJ2-1 | TRBV7-2 | few | NA | TGTGCCAGCAGCTACGGGCCCGACAGCTACAATGAGCAGTTCTTC | CASSYGPDSYNEQFF
TRBJ2-7 | TRBV11-3 | NA | NA | TGTGCCAGCAGCTTAGATCCGGACCGCGGCGAGCAGTACTTC | CASSLDPDRGEQYF
TRBJ1-1 | TRBV30 | NA | NA | TGTGCCTGGGTTCTCCTTTTGAGCACTGAAGCTTTCTTT | CAWVLLLSTEAFF
TRBJ2-1 | TRBV10-3 | NA | NA | TGTGCCATCAGCTATGAAGGGAGCAATGAGCAGTTCTTC | CAISYEGSNEQFF
TRBJ1-1 | TRBV6-5 | NA | NA | TGTGCCAGCAGTTACGGGCAGCCCCAAGGGACTGAAGCTTTCTTT | CASSYGQPQGTEAFF
TRBJ2-1 | TRBV19 | NA | TRBD1 | TGTGCCACGGGACAGGGGGAGGTCGATGAGCAGTTCTTC | CATGQGEVDEQFF
TRBJ2-2 | TRBV30 | once | NA | TGTGCCTGGAAGGGCAGACACACCGGGGAGCTGTTTTTT | CAWKGRHTGELFF
TRBJ2-7 | TRBV6-6 | NA | NA | TGTGCCAGCAGTTACCATCGGCCAGGGGAAAACGAGCAGTACTTC | CASSYHRPGENEQYF
TRBJ2-3 | TRBV2 | NA | NA | TGTGCCAGCCGGGACGGGGTGGGAGATACGCAGTATTTT | CASRDGVGDTQYF
TRBJ2-2 | TRBV9 | once | NA | TGTGCCAGCAGCGTAGGCCCTACCGACAGGCCTGGGGGGCGGGATTCGAACACCGGGGAGCTGTTTTTT | CASSVGPTDRPGGRDSNTGELFF
TRBJ1-2 | TRBV30 | medium-sized | NA | TGTGCCTGGACCACGGGGAGGGCCTCAGATGGCTACACCTTC | CAWTTGRASDGYTF
TRBJ1-2 | TRBV6-1 | NA | NA | TGTGCCAGCAGGCCGGGATTAAACTATGGCTACACCTTC | CASRPGLNYGYTF
TRBJ1-1 | TRBV13 | NA | NA | TGTGCCAGCAGCTTAAAAGCAGGCTGGGCTTTCTTT | CASSLKAGWAFF
TRBJ2-7 | TRBV4-3 | NA | NA | TGCGCCAGCAGCCCCGGGACTCTCTACGAGCAGTACTTC | CASSPGTLYEQYF
TRBJ2-7 | TRBV18 | once | NA | TGTGCCAGCTCACCACAGCCGTCCTACGAGCAGTACTTC | CASSPQPSYEQYF
TRBJ2-7 | TRBV4-3 | NA | NA | TGCGCCAGCAGCCAAGAAAGGGGATTAGCCTACGAGCAGTACTTC | CASSQERGLAYEQYF
TRBJ2-7 | TRBV6-6 | NA | NA | TGTGCCAGCGGGAAGGCCAGAGCCGACGAGCAGTACTTC | CASGKARADEQYF
TRBJ2-1 | TRBV5-1 | NA | TRBD2 | TGCGCCAGCCGCCAGTCAGTGGGAGCGGGAGGCGGAGAGCAGTTCTTC | CASRQSVGAGGGEQFF
TRBJ2-7 | TRBV10-3 | NA | NA | TGTGCCATCAGGACGACAGCGGAGGACGAGCAGTACTTC | CAIRTTAEDEQYF
TRBJ2-6 | TRBV19 | NA | NA | TGTGCCAGTAGTATCGACCGGGACATCTCTGGGGCCAACGTCCTGACTTTC | CASSIDRDISGANVLTF
TRBJ2-7 | TRBV28 | once | TRBD2 | TGTGCCAGCAGCCCATTCACTAGCGTAACCTACGAGCAGTACTTC | CASSPFTSVTYEQYF
TRBJ2-7 | TRBV27 | NA | NA | TGTGCCAGCAGTTTAGACGGTATCTCCTACGAGCAGTACTTC | CASSLDGISYEQYF
TRBJ1-2 | TRBV6-1 | NA | NA | TGTGCCAGCAGTGGGGACTGGGGAAGGGGCTACACCTTC | CASSGDWGRGYTF
TRBJ1-2 | TRBV5-1 | NA | NA | TGCGCCAGCAGCGGGCCGGGCACACCAAACTATGGCTACACCTTC | CASSGPGTPNYGYTF
TRBJ1-2 | TRBV29-1 | NA | TRBD1 | TGCAGCGTTGATGAGACAGGGATCCACTATGGCTACACCTTC | CSVDETGIHYGYTF
TRBJ2-3 | TRBV2 | NA | NA | TGTGCCAGCAAGACAGACGGAACGCAGTATTTT | CASKTDGTQYF
TRBJ2-2 | TRBV6-5 | NA | NA | TGTGCCAGCACATCAAGAGAGACCGGGGAGCTGTTTTTT | CASTSRETGELFF
TRBJ2-2 | TRBV7-9 | NA | NA | TGTGCCAGCAGCTCGACTATCACGAACACCGGGGAGCTGTTTTTT | CASSSTITNTGELFF
TRBJ2-3 | TRBV27 | NA | NA | TGTGCCAGCAGTTTAATTGACCGCGATACGCAGTATTTT | CASSLIDRDTQYF
TRBJ2-2 | TRBV7-6 | NA | NA | TGTGCCAGCAGCCCAACCACGTGGTCCTTCGGGGAGCTGTTTTTT | CASSPTTWSFGELFF
TRBJ2-1 | TRBV13 | NA | TRBD2 | TGTGCCACGCCGCAGCGGGAGGGTCTCGATGAGCAGTTCTTC | CATPQREGLDEQFF